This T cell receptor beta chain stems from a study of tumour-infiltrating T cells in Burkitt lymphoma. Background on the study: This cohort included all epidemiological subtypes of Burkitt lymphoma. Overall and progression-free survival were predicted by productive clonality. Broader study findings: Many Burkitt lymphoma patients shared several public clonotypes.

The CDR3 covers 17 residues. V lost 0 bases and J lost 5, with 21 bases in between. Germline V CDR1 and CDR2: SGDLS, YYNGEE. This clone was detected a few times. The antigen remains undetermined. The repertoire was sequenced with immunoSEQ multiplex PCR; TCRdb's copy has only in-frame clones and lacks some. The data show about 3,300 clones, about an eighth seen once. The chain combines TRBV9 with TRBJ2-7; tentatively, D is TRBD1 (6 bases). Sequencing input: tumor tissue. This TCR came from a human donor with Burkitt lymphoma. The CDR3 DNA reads TGTGCCAGCAGCGTAGATCCAGATCGAATTCCAGGGGACGAGCAGTACTTC. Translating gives CASSVDPDRIPGDEQYF.